A single sample gave rise to the 29 T cell receptor beta chains below, sequenced in a study of blood T cell repertoires in COVID-19. TCRdb's copy holds only in-frame clones and misses some; the assay was immunoSEQ multiplex PCR. The sample holds more than 110,000 clones, around nine tenths seen once. The sample was peripheral blood. Receptors were obtained from a man aged 50-60 years with active or convalescent COVID-19.

V is TRBV5-1 and J is TRBJ2-2; 8 positions agree with TRBD2. The CDR3 is 16 residues long. Trimming cost V 0 bases and J 6 bases; bases outside gene matches: 7. Germline V lookup: CDR1 SGHRS, CDR2 YFSETQ. CDR3 bases: TGCGCCAGCAGCTTGGCCGGTCCGGGAGGGCCCGGGGAGCTGTTTTTT. Encoded protein: CASSLAGPGGPGELFF. Full variable domain (missing parts from reference TRBV5-1 and TRBJ2-2): KAGVTQTPRYLIKTRGQQVTLSCSPISGHRSVSWYQQTPGQGLQFLFEYFSETQRNKGNFPGRFSGRQFSNSRSEMNVSTLELGDSALYLCASSLAGPGGPGELFFGEGSRLTVL.

The chain joins TRBV28 to TRBJ2-7; TRBD1 might be the D (6 bases). The CDR3 length is 13 residues. The V end was cut by 6 bases, the J end by 4 bases, with 13 bases between. Germline values: CDR1 MDHEN, CDR2 SYDVKM. The CDR3 loop reads CASRTIQGYEQYF. CDR3 nucleotide sequence: TGTGCCAGCAGAACGATTCAGGGGTACGAGCAGTACTTC.

The chain joins TRBV11-2 to TRBJ2-2; 8 positions match TRBD2. Germline CDR1 is SGHAT and CDR2 is FQNNGV. The V and J ends lost 5 bases and 5 bases, in that order; junction bases with no gene match: 7. The CDR3 length is 15 residues. The DNA of the CDR3 is TGTGCCAGCAGCCCGGGACTAGTTACGACCGGGGAGCTGTTTTTT. The encoded protein is CASSPGLVTTGELFF.

This clone was counted only a few times. V usage is TRBV3-1 (or the pseudogene TRBV3-2) and J usage is TRBJ2-7, with 10 positions matching TRBD2. The CDR3 has 15 residues. Germline V gene lookup returns CDR1 LGHDT and CDR2 YNNKEL (reference sequence). The trim removed 4 bases at V and 1 base at J, leaving 4 bases unmatched. CDR3 residues: CASSPGLADSYEQYF. The CDR3 region has the DNA TGTGCCAGCAGCCCCGGACTAGCGGATTCCTACGAGCAGTACTTC.

This clone has a single count. The chain has TRBV7-2 and TRBJ2-2; 9 bases match TRBD2. Losses at the gene ends were 6 bases for V and 5 bases for J; bases not matched to a gene: 4. The CDR3 has 14 amino acids. Germline V CDR1 and CDR2: SGHTA, FQGNSA. The CDR3 coding sequence is TGTGCCAGCAGTGAGGCGGGAGGGACCGGGGAGCTGTTTTTT. Protein product: CASSEAGGTGELFF.

The genes are TRBV28 and TRBJ2-7; 9 bases fit TRBD1. CDR3 length: 15 amino acids. Losses at the gene ends were 4 bases for V and 5 bases for J; bases not matched to a gene: 9. Germline CDR1 is MDHEN and CDR2 is SYDVKM. The CDR3 reads CASSSPGTGFHEQYF. In nucleotides, the CDR3 is TGTGCCAGCAGTTCACCGGGGACAGGGTTTCACGAGCAGTACTTC.

This chain links TRBV7-2 with TRBJ1-4; D is perhaps TRBD1 (6 bases). The CDR3 totals 15 residues. Trimming left V 1 base short and J 7 bases short, with 13 bases between. Germline-derived CDR1 and CDR2 are SGHTA and FQGNSA. This CDR3 is CASSLDQGFSEKLFF. The DNA of the CDR3 is TGTGCCAGCAGCTTAGATCAGGGGTTTAGTGAAAAACTGTTTTTT.

This chain uses TRBV5-1 with TRBJ1-6; a possible D gene is TRBD1 (5 bases). The CDR3 length is 14 residues. Trimming stripped 6 bases from V and 9 bases from J, with 16 bases between. The germline V gene has CDR1 SGHRS and CDR2 YFSETQ. The CDR3 here is CASTPGTSTSPLHF. The CDR3 DNA reads as TGCGCCAGCACCCCCGGGACTTCTACTTCACCCCTCCACTTT.

This chain links TRBV28 with TRBJ1-2, with TRBD1 matching over 11 bases. CDR1 MDHEN and CDR2 SYDVKM come from the germline V gene. This CDR3 contains 13 residues. After removal of 7 bases from V and 4 bases from J, the junction contained 2 bases not matched to a gene. The CDR3 region is CASMGQGVYGYTF. The CDR3 coding sequence is TGTGCCAGCATGGGACAGGGGGTCTATGGCTACACCTTC.

The chain carries TRBV7-8 and TRBJ1-1, with D possibly being TRBD1 (5 bases). CDR3 length: 15 residues. Germline V lookup: CDR1 SGHVS, CDR2 FQNEAQ. Trimming pared 1 base from V and 1 base from J, leaving 10 bases between. CDR3 amino acids: CASSLGGGANTEAFF. Written as DNA, the CDR3 is TGTGCCAGCAGCTTAGGCGGAGGGGCGAACACTGAAGCTTTCTTT.

This clone was found a few times. CDR3 DNA: TGTGCCTGGAACCGGGGACAGGGGAATAATTCACCCCTCCACTTT. This sequence encodes CAWNRGQGNNSPLHF. This sequence joins TRBV30 and TRBJ1-6; 10 positions agree with TRBD1. Germline V CDR1 and CDR2: GTSNPN, SVGIG (reference sequence). V trimming: 4 bases; J trimming: 5 bases; junction bases outside the gene matches: 5. There are 15 residues in the CDR3.

The CDR3 DNA is TGTGCCAGCGGGACAGGCAATGGCTACACCTTC. Translating gives CASGTGNGYTF. The chain is built from TRBV3-1 (or the pseudogene TRBV3-2) and TRBJ1-2; 8 bases map to TRBD1. The CDR3 runs 11 residues. The germline V gene encodes CDR1 LGHDT and CDR2 YNNKEL (reference sequence). Trimming took 8 bases from V and 6 from J; bases not matched to a gene: 2.

V usage is TRBV2 and J usage is TRBJ1-1, with D tentatively TRBD1 (6 bases). CDR1 SNHLY and CDR2 FYNNEI come from the germline V gene. V dropped 6 bases and J dropped 1 base, with 21 bases sitting between them. The CDR3 covers 17 residues. CDR3 nucleotide sequence: TGTGCCAGCAGATCCGCGGCGGCAGGACAGACGAACACTGAAGCTTTCTTT. It yields the protein CASRSAAAGQTNTEAFF.

The gene calls are TRBV28 and TRBJ2-5; 8 bases agree with TRBD2. The CDR3 covers 15 residues. Trimming cost V 5 bases and J 3 bases; bases outside gene matches: 8. Germline V CDR1 and CDR2: MDHEN, SYDVKM. CDR3 loop: CASSHPSGGKETQYF. In DNA, the CDR3 is TGTGCCAGCAGTCACCCCTCGGGAGGGAAAGAGACCCAGTACTTC. The complete variable domain, with remaining parts taken from reference TRBV28 and TRBJ2-5, reads DVKVTQSSRYLVKRTGEKVFLECVQDMDHENMFWYRQDPGLGLRLIYFSYDVKMKEKGDIPEGYSVSREKKERFSLILESASTNQTSMYLCASSHPSGGKETQYFGPGTRLLVL.

The chain uses TRBV7-6 and TRBJ1-6, with 7 bases fitting TRBD1. After removal of 6 bases from V and 10 bases from J, the junction contained 15 bases not matched to a gene. The CDR3 runs 16 residues. Germline lookup yields CDR1 SGHVS and CDR2 FNYEAQ. The CDR3: CASSPGTAREGSPLHF. The CDR3 DNA sequence: TGTGCCAGCAGTCCCGGGACAGCCCGGGAAGGGTCACCCCTCCACTTT.

V usage is TRBV19 and J usage is TRBJ1-2, with 8 bases identical to TRBD1. Trimming cost V 0 bases and J 7 bases; bases outside gene matches: 4. The CDR3 is 14 amino acids. Per germline, CDR1 LNHDA and CDR2 SQIVND (reference sequence). The DNA for the CDR3 is TGTGCCAGTAGTATAGACGGACAGGGCCGTGGCTACACCTTC. It specifies CASSIDGQGRGYTF.

This clone was found once. The chain employs TRBV7-9 and TRBJ2-4; 7 bases are shared with TRBD2. The CDR3 runs 16 residues. V dropped 2 bases and J dropped 0; count of bases not matched to a gene: 4. Germline CDR1 and CDR2: SEHNR and FQNEAQ (reference sequence). The CDR3 protein is CASSLSGGKAKNIQYF. The CDR3 nucleotides are TGTGCCAGCAGCTTATCGGGGGGAAAAGCCAAAAACATTCAGTACTTC. Complete variable domain (other parts from reference TRBV7-9 and TRBJ2-4): DTGVSQNPRHKITKRGQNVTFRCDPISEHNRLYWYRQTLGQGPEFLTYFQNEAQLEKSRLLSDRFSAERPKGSFSTLEIQRTEQGDSAMYLCASSLSGGKAKNIQYFGAGTRLSVL.

CDR3 coding DNA: TGTGCCAGCAGCCAAGATTTTAGCGGGAAGTACGAGCAGTACTTC. Protein: CASSQDFSGKYEQYF. The rearrangement uses TRBV4-2 and TRBJ2-7; 8 bases map to TRBD2. With 0 bases clipped from V and 4 bases from J, the junction kept 5 bases outside the gene matches. The CDR3 runs 15 residues. The germline CDR1 and CDR2 sequences are LGHNA and YNFKEQ.

This rearrangement joins TRBV4-1 to TRBJ2-1, with 10 bases matching TRBD2. V trimming: 4 bases; J trimming: 8 bases; junction bases outside the gene matches: 20. The germline gives CDR1 MGHRA, CDR2 YSYEKL. The CDR3 totals 19 residues. CDR3 sequence: CASSRTGMGAGGQLYEQFF. CDR3 in DNA: TGCGCCAGCAGCCGGACAGGGATGGGAGCGGGAGGGCAATTGTATGAGCAGTTCTTC.

This sequence joins TRBV4-3 and TRBJ1-3; D is ambiguous. Germline-derived CDR1 and CDR2 are LGHNA and YSLEER. The CDR3 runs to 15 residues. Trimming took 0 bases from V and 0 from J, leaving 6 bases between them. The CDR3 region is CASSQDESSGNTIYF. The CDR3 region has the DNA TGCGCCAGCAGCCAAGACGAGAGCTCTGGAAACACCATATATTTT.

The J gene is TRBJ1-2, the V gene TRBV10-3, with 8 bases lining up with TRBD1. Germline CDR1 and CDR2: ENHRY and SYGVKD. This CDR3 region has 14 residues. Trimming cost V 6 bases and J 2 bases; bases outside gene matches: 5. CDR3 residues: CAIRDRVENYGYTF. The CDR3 DNA is TGTGCCATCAGGGACAGGGTAGAGAACTATGGCTACACCTTC.

This chain links TRBV4-1 with TRBJ2-1; D call uncertain. The V gene lost 4 bases and the J gene lost 4 bases, with 11 bases spanning the gap. Germline V CDR1 and CDR2: MGHRA, YSYEKL. The CDR3 sequence is 14 residues long. The CDR3: CASSLIGPYNEQFF. Written as DNA, the CDR3 is TGCGCCAGCAGCCTCATTGGCCCTTACAATGAGCAGTTCTTC.

The chain uses TRBV18 and TRBJ1-2, with 9 bases that match TRBD1. Germline V gene lookup returns CDR1 KGHSH and CDR2 LQKENI. The junction had 9 bases not matched to a gene; V was cut back by 3 bases and J by 4 bases. This CDR3 comprises 16 residues. The CDR3 loop reads CASSPIEQGAGYGYTF. CDR3 nucleotides: TGTGCCAGCTCACCCATTGAACAGGGGGCTGGCTATGGCTACACCTTC.

V gene TRBV29-1 combines with J gene TRBJ2-7; weak D call: TRBD1 (5 bases). The CDR3 is made up of 12 amino acids. Deletions cut 7 bases from V and 1 base from J, with 11 bases between. The germline V gene has CDR1 SQVTM and CDR2 ANQGSEA. In DNA form, the CDR3 reads TGCAGCGCCTCCCAGGGATCCTACGAGCAGTACTTC. This sequence encodes CSASQGSYEQYF.

The genes are TRBV11-3 and TRBJ1-4; D unclear. The germline V gene encodes CDR1 SGHNT and CDR2 YENEEA. The CDR3 totals 17 residues. Trimming left V 2 bases short and J 0 bases short, with 13 bases between. Written as DNA, the CDR3 is TGTGCCAGCAGCTTACTTCACAGACCTTCAACTAATGAAAAACTGTTTTTT. Protein sequence: CASSLLHRPSTNEKLFF.

This clone was observed a handful of times. The gene calls are TRBV2 and TRBJ1-6, with unresolved D. The CDR3 loop spans 15 amino acids. With 5 bases removed from V and 11 bases from J, the gap between germline ends came to 19 bases. From germline, CDR1 is SNHLY and CDR2 FYNNEI. CDR3 coding DNA: TGTGCCAGCAGTACTCGGACCAGCGGAGCGGCACCCCTCCACTTT. Amino acids: CASSTRTSGAAPLHF.

V is TRBV30 and J is TRBJ2-3; 7 nucleotides match TRBD1. This CDR3 contains 13 residues. V trimming: 5 bases; J trimming: 10 bases; junction bases outside the gene matches: 12. Germline values: CDR1 GTSNPN, CDR2 SVGIG (reference sequence). This CDR3 reads CAWGATGFGAQYF. CDR3 bases: TGTGCCTGGGGTGCGACAGGGTTTGGAGCGCAGTATTTT. The whole variable domain, filled in from reference TRBV30 and TRBJ2-3, reads SQTIHQWPATLVQPVGSPLSLECTVEGTSNPNLYWYRQAAGRGLQLLFYSVGIGQISSEVPQNLSASRPQDRQFILSSKKLLLSDSGFYLCAWGATGFGAQYFGPGTRLTVL.

This chain connects TRBV19 to TRBJ1-5; a weak D match, TRBD1 (5 bases). The germline V gene has CDR1 LNHDA and CDR2 SQIVND (reference sequence). This CDR3 has 15 amino acids. V was pared by 5 bases and J by 2 bases, with 13 bases between. The CDR3 nucleotides read TGTGCCAGTAGTGGAGGGGCCCTCCGCAATCAGCCCCAGCATTTT. This codes for CASSGGALRNQPQHF. Variable domain in full (rest from reference TRBV19 and TRBJ1-5): DGGITQSPKYLFRKEGQNVTLSCEQNLNHDAMYWYRQDPGQGLRLIYYSQIVNDFQKGDIAEGYSVSREKKESFPLTVTSAQKNPTAFYLCASSGGALRNQPQHFGDGTRLSIL.

Note on this clone: One junction end does not reproduce the germline sequence, and a read error may be involved. The V call is TRBV19, the J call TRBJ2-4; the match to TRBD2 covers 12 bases. Per germline, CDR1 LNHDA and CDR2 SQIVND (reference sequence). The CDR3 extends over 17 amino acids. The CDR3 loop is CASSIRASGRARNIQYF. The DNA for the CDR3 is TGTGCCAGTAGTATTCGGGCTAGCGGGAGGGCCAGAAACATTCAGTACTTC.